Below are 14 T cell receptor beta chains sequenced from a single sample in a study of blood T cell repertoires in COVID-19. Data came from immunoSEQ multiplex PCR; TCRdb stores just in-frame clones and leaves some out. The sample lists more than 200,000 clones; 87% were seen once. Specimen: PBMCs or T cells enriched from blood (not recorded which). The receptors shown here come from a man aged 25-45 years who had recovered from COVID-19.

This chain uses TRBV6-5 with TRBJ1-1; TRBD1 aligns across 7 bases. The CDR3 contains 14 residues. J lost 2 bases, V lost 5 bases, and 5 bases had no gene match. The germline V gene has CDR1 MNHEY and CDR2 SVGAGI. CDR3 DNA sequence: TGTGCCAGCAGTCGGGGGACAGATAACACTGAAGCTTTCTTT. Translating it yields CASSRGTDNTEAFF.

The chain uses TRBV28 and TRBJ1-3; D remains unclear. The germline V gene encodes CDR1 MDHEN and CDR2 SYDVKM. V dropped 7 bases and J dropped 0 bases, with 7 bases sitting between them. The CDR3 loop spans 13 amino acids. The CDR3 nucleotides read TGTGCCAGCATCCTAAGCTCTGGAAACACCATATATTTT. Translation gives CASILSSGNTIYF.

The chain recombines TRBV4-1 with TRBJ1-4, with no clear D. Trimming removed 1 base from V and 5 bases from J, with 11 bases in between. Germline CDR1 is MGHRA and CDR2 is YSYEKL. The CDR3 consists of 15 residues. The CDR3 loop reads CASSQGAEENEKLFF. The CDR3 coding sequence is TGCGCCAGCAGCCAAGGGGCAGAAGAAAATGAAAAACTGTTTTTT.

This sequence joins TRBV5-1 and TRBJ1-3, with a weak D call TRBD1 (5 bases). This CDR3 comprises 14 residues. CDR1 is SGHRS, CDR2 YFSETQ, per germline. Trimming removed 6 bases from V and 2 bases from J, with 12 bases in between. CDR3 sequence reads: CASTETVTGNTIYF. DNA for the CDR3: TGCGCCAGCACCGAGACAGTTACTGGAAACACCATATATTTT.

This clone was seen at least ten times. The chain recombines TRBV6-4 with TRBJ2-3, with 8 bases fitting TRBD2. This CDR3 is 15 amino acids long. The germline V gene has CDR1 MRHNA and CDR2 SNTAGT. Unmatched junction bases numbered 0, after V lost 0 bases and J lost 1 base. In nucleotides, the CDR3 is TGTGCCAGCAGTGACTCGCGGGGGGGCACAGATACGCAGTATTTT. Translated, it gives CASSDSRGGTDTQYF.

The chain carries TRBV7-9 and TRBJ2-7; weak D call: TRBD2 (5 bases). The germline V and J ends were trimmed by 9 bases and 0 bases, with 15 bases remaining between them. The CDR3 runs to 14 residues. Germline assignment: CDR1 SEHNR and CDR2 FQNEAQ (reference sequence). The CDR3 DNA reads TGTGCCAGTGAGGGTGGGAGCTCCTCCTACGAGCAGTACTTC. This codes for CASEGGSSSYEQYF.

A remark on this clone: The same CDR3 can be traced to other DNA sequences in this sample. The CDR3 loop reads CASSLVAGYEQYF. CDR3 nucleotide sequence: TGTGCCAGCAGCTTAGTAGCCGGCTACGAGCAGTACTTC. The chain couples TRBV7-9 to TRBJ2-7; D uncertain. CDR1 is SEHNR, CDR2 FQNEAQ, per germline (reference sequence). The V end was cut by 1 base, the J end by 3 bases, with 7 bases between. The CDR3 is 13 residues long.

This clone was seen only once. The chain's CDR3 is CASSLGREVAGELFF. The CDR3, as DNA: TGTGCCAGCAGCTTAGGAAGGGAGGTGGCCGGGGAGCTGTTTTTT. The J gene is TRBJ2-2, the V gene TRBV7-9, with D perhaps matching TRBD2 (6 bases). This CDR3 is built from 15 residues. V was trimmed by 1 base and J by 6 bases, leaving 12 bases between them. The germline V gene has CDR1 SEHNR and CDR2 FQNEAQ (reference sequence).

In this sample, this clone turned up once. V usage is TRBV7-8 and J usage is TRBJ1-2; D is unresolved. The germline gives CDR1 SGHVS, CDR2 FQNEAQ. The germline V and J ends were trimmed by 5 bases and 5 bases, with 15 bases remaining between them. This CDR3 has 14 residues. CDR3 loop: CASSPSAGRYGYTF. CDR3 DNA: TGTGCCAGCAGCCCGTCGGCGGGAAGATATGGCTACACCTTC. Complete variable domain (other parts from reference TRBV7-8 and TRBJ1-2): GAGVSQSPRYKVAKRGQDVALRCDPISGHVSLFWYQQALGQGPEFLTYFQNEAQLDKSGLPSDRFFAERPEGSVSTLKIQRTQQEDSAVYLCASSPSAGRYGYTFGSGTRLTVV.

This clone was picked up a small number of times. V and J are TRBV14 and TRBJ1-1; D remains unclear. The CDR3 totals 16 residues. V shed 4 bases and J shed 1 base, with 16 bases lying between them. Looked up from germline, CDR1 is SGHDN and CDR2 is FVKESK. The CDR3 loop is CASSPVWWAGNTEAFF. Here the CDR3 DNA reads TGTGCCAGCAGCCCCGTTTGGTGGGCGGGGAACACTGAAGCTTTCTTT.

The chain carries TRBV5-4 and TRBJ1-1; 7 positions match TRBD1. The CDR3 has 15 residues. Losses at the gene ends were 3 bases for V and 3 bases for J; bases not matched to a gene: 8. Germline V CDR1 and CDR2: SGHNT, YYREEE (reference sequence). Written as DNA, the CDR3 is TGTGCCAGCAGCTACCCGGACAGGTTCTACACTGAAGCTTTCTTT. Translation gives CASSYPDRFYTEAFF.

The genes are TRBV9 and TRBJ1-5, with 7 positions matching TRBD1. The CDR3 extends over 15 amino acids. V lost 3 bases, J lost 2 bases, and 5 bases stayed unmatched. Germline CDR1 SGDLS, CDR2 YYNGEE. The CDR3 DNA sequence: TGTGCCAGCAGCGAAGGGGGCAGGGGCAATCAGCCCCAGCATTTT. Amino acids: CASSEGGRGNQPQHF.

This chain links TRBV6-5 with TRBJ2-1; the match to TRBD2 covers 8 bases. This CDR3 region has 15 residues. J gave up 10 bases and V 0 bases, and 8 bases lay outside the gene matches. Germline lookup yields CDR1 MNHEY and CDR2 SVGAGI. This chain's CDR3 is CASSYSGPVAGEQFF. Here the CDR3 DNA reads TGTGCCAGCAGTTACTCGGGTCCGGTAGCGGGGGAGCAGTTCTTC.

The gene calls are TRBV30 and TRBJ1-6; no reliable D call. The V gene lost 1 base and the J gene lost 0 bases, with 16 bases spanning the gap. Germline lookup yields CDR1 GTSNPN and CDR2 SVGIG (reference sequence). The CDR3 is 18 residues long. CDR3 DNA: TGTGCCTGGAGTGCCCTCCCAGCAGCGAGCTCCTATAATTCACCCCTCCACTTT. Its protein is CAWSALPAASSYNSPLHF.